The subject of this entry is one T cell receptor beta chain. A read error may produce the germline difference seen at one junction end. CD8+CD57+ cell expansion, shown by flow cytometry, had occurred in the patients selected for sequencing. Patients were untreated when blood was sampled. The template for TCR beta VDJ and CDR3 sequence profiling was genomic DNA. TCRdb ran MiXCR on the reads and lists one entry per CDR3 protein. The table lists about 98,000 distinct CDR3 sequences, around 68% of them singletons. The source of the sample is a study of CD8+CD57+ T cells in acquired aplastic anemia. Germline V gene data show CDR1 as DFQATT and CDR2 as SNEGSKA (reference sequence). This CDR3 contains 18 residues.

The chain joins TRBV20-1 to TRBJ1-2; 7 nucleotides align to TRBD1. Material: sorted CD4+, CD8+, or CD8+CD57+ T cells (not recorded which) from PBMCs. The source is a human donor with aplastic anemia. DNA of the CDR3: TGCAGTACTAGAGATCCGGTACGGGAGGGGGCGCACGGCTATGGCTACACCTTC. This gives the protein CSTRDPVREGAHGYGYTF.